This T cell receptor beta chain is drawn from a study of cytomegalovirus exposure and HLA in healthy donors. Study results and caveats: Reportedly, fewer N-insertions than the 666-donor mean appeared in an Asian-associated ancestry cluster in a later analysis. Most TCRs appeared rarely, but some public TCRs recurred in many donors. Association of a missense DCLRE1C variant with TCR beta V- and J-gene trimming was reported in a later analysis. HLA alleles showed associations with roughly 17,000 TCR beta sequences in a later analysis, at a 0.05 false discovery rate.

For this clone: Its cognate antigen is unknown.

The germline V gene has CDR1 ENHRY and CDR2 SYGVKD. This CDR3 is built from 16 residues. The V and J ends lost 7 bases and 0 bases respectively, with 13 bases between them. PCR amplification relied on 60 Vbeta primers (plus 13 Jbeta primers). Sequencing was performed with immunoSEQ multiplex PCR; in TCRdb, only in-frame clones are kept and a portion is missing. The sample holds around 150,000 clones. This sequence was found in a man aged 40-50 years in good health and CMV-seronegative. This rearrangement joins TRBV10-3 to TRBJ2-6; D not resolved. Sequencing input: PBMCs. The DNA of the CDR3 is TGTGCCATCATGGGCAGATCACCCTCTGGGGCCAACGTCCTGACTTTC. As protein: CAIMGRSPSGANVLTF.